These 4 T cell receptor beta chains were all obtained from the same sample, sequenced in a study of spatial heterogeneity in lung cancer. TCRdb recomputed calls from the 5' RACE reads with MiXCR, one row per CDR3 protein. Of about 5,400 distinct CDR3 sequences in the sample, about a third are singletons; the top ten hold roughly 3.5%. Time point noted: sample taken at primary tumor resection. The input material, whole RNA from tumor, nontumor lung or frozen PBMC, was sequenced unsorted. Sequenced material: PBMCs, taken at surgery. These receptors came from a female donor with early-stage non-small cell lung cancer.

As to this clonotype: Little can be read into the size of this beta chain, an off-target read in a library designed for alpha chains. The chain links TRBV7-8 to TRBJ2-5; TRBD2 aligns across 7 bases. V was pared by 3 bases and J by 1 base, with 2 bases of the junction left unmatched. CDR3 size: 14 residues. The germline V gene encodes CDR1 SGHVS and CDR2 FQNEAQ. CDR3 in DNA: TGTGCCAGCAGCTTCGGGACTACCCAAGAGACCCAGTACTTC. Its translation: CASSFGTTQETQYF.

A word on this clonotype: Since the library was made to target alpha chains, this beta chain is a stray read and its abundance is not meaningful. This sequence joins TRBV6-5 and TRBJ2-5; 11 nucleotides line up with TRBD2. The CDR3 runs to 12 residues. CDR1 is MNHEY, CDR2 SVGAGI, per germline. V shed 8 bases, J shed 4 bases, and the junction held 0 bases outside the gene matches. As DNA, the CDR3 is TGTGCCAGCGGGACTAGCGGAGAGACCCAGTACTTC. It translates to CASGTSGETQYF.

This clonotype appeared a few times. This beta chain was picked up by a library intended for alpha chains and is off target, so its count carries little meaning. This sequence joins TRBV7-2 and TRBJ2-3; D might be TRBD1 (6 bases). Germline loops: CDR1 SGHTA, CDR2 FQGNSA. This CDR3 contains 14 residues. The V end was cut by 0 bases, the J end by 11 bases, with 15 bases between. For the CDR3, the DNA is TGTGCCAGCAGCTTAGCCCGAGGGGGAGAAATGCAGTATTTT. Protein: CASSLARGGEMQYF.

This clonotype was picked up a small number of times. This beta chain lies outside the target of a library built for alpha chains; its clone size means little. The rearrangement joins TRBV20-1 to TRBJ2-4, with TRBD1 as a possible D gene (5 bases). The CDR3 has 12 amino acids. Between the trimmed V and J ends, which lost 7 bases and 7 bases, there was a span of 14 bases. Germline V gives CDR1 DFQATT, CDR2 SNEGSKA (reference sequence). CDR3 region: CSGRGRANIQYF. CDR3 bases: TGCAGTGGCCGTGGCAGGGCTAACATTCAGTACTTC.